This TCR beta chain emerged from a study of cytomegalovirus exposure and HLA in healthy donors (dated by TCRdb to 2016 to 2017). Regarding the complete study: An earlier analysis of roughly 500 of the donors reported approximately 260 Gb of sequence data and 95 million to 120 million unique TCR beta sequences obtained from around 190 million T cells. Genome-wide SNP genotypes for about 65% of the roughly 670 donors were used in a later genetic analysis, which treated that subset as a discovery cohort. An earlier analysis of fewer than 750 of the donors used high-throughput TCR beta sequencing to judge whether each TCR beta V gene segment behaved as functional or pseudogenic. Among the roughly 390 genotyped donors, roughly 80% belonged to the genetic ancestry cluster associated with self-reported Caucasian donors. The number of typed donors differed by locus: roughly 629-630 for A, B, C, DRB1 and DQB1; 522 for DQA1; some 590 for DPA1; and 450 to 480 for DPB1. A later analysis re-analyzed previously published TCR beta repertoires from roughly 690 donors and added high-resolution HLA genotyping to study TCR occurrence patterns. The T cell repertoires of several hundred subjects were profiled by immunosequencing and related to cytomegalovirus serostatus. Rather than using new phenotypic data, the later analysis identified candidate immune exposures from TCR beta sequences and from how often those sequences occurred across donors. All discovery cohort repertoires had been generated on a single sequencing platform. In addition to the first cohort of 666 subjects, a separate validation cohort of approximately 130 different subjects was used. The study aimed to test whether signatures of past pathogen exposure could be identified by cataloging public T cell receptors. Across under 500 genotyped donors of the cohort, an average of roughly 250,000 unique TCR beta nucleotide sequences per donor were sequenced, and roughly a sixth of those sequences were non-productive. Class I and class II HLA loci were covered by the typing at four-digit resolution. The study combined high-throughput TCR immunosequencing, statistical association of individual TCRs with disease status, and machine learning to predict cytomegalovirus infection status. An early release covering some 640 HLA-typed donors comprised about 300 gigabases of sequencing data and 65 million to 100 million unique TCR sequences. Donor age, sex, ethnicity and CMV serostatus were compiled alongside the repertoire data. Roughly 5 DR-DQ haplotypes were handled as single units for association and clustering because linkage in the cohort was strong. What the authors observed across the whole study: Some IMGT-functional V segments, including TRBV6-2 and TRBV6-3, could not be told apart with the 87-base-pair reads, so those segments were excluded. Compared with the roughly 670-donor mean, donors in an Asian-associated ancestry cluster had fewer N-insertions in productive TCRs, according to a later genetic analysis. Assigning TCR associations to individual alleles was difficult when HLA alleles, especially DR and DQ, strongly co-occurred. A later analysis found that HLA-associated TCR beta chains were more clonally expanded and had lower generation probabilities than equally common non-associated chains. A further reported finding was that TCR beta sequences accurately predicted the HLA-A and HLA-B alleles for most subjects in the first cohort. Across donors, most TCR sequences were observed very rarely, whereas some public TCRs were present in many individuals. The cohort was sequenced for TCR beta chains only, and without alpha or paired-chain data the features that could be detected were limited. Three of the identified cytomegalovirus-associated TCR beta chains were confirmed in vitro to be specific for cytomegalovirus antigens. In a later analysis, most CMV-associated TCR beta chains were found to appear HLA-restricted, with HLA associations seemingly driven largely by CMV exposure. In a later analysis, about 17,000 TCR beta sequences were associated with specific HLA alleles at a false discovery rate of 0.05. According to a later analysis, parvovirus B19, influenza, CMV and Epstein-Barr virus appeared linked to several top co-occurrence clusters. In an earlier analysis of several hundred of the donors, most TCR beta V segments were observed in productive rearrangements about 90% or about 30% of the time, broadly matching IMGT annotations. The only immune exposure information available for the cohort was CMV serostatus. Cytomegalovirus status was reported to be diagnosed by the classifier with high specificity and sensitivity in both the original and validation cohorts. In the study, some 160 TCR beta chains were listed as associated with cytomegalovirus. HLA typing was unavailable for some donors at each locus, so association tests used only the typed subset. In a later analysis, the rate of TCR association differed among HLA loci, with DRB1 alleles having the most associated TCRs and HLA-C alleles having the fewest. Roughly uniform sequencing depth across donors was assumed in presence/absence analyses, although this assumption may not hold. Correlated functional status among segregating V segments might be attributable to linkage disequilibrium, but an unknown experimental factor could not be ruled out. A later genetic analysis associated a missense DCLRE1C variant with V-gene and J-gene trimming of TCR beta chains, and an independent cohort replicated the association. A group of highly shared sequence variants was considered likely to be a technical artifact of the sequencing pipeline. The earlier analysis of 587 of the donors excluded 15 to 20 rarely observed V segments, including chromosome 9 orphons, because counts were too low. It was suggested by the authors that the approach could potentially be generalized to other disease states and immunological phenotypes.

From the cysteine up to the phenylalanine, the CDR3 has a length of 15 residues. The entry retains the CDR3 DNA only, 45 bases that are in frame from base 1. In the germline V gene (reference sequence), CDR1 corresponds to LNHDA and CDR2 to SQIVND. The germline V and J ends show losses of 7 bases and 0 bases respectively, and no gene match explains 5 bases of the junction. In total, 630 or so healthy bone marrow donors made up the cohort. All cohort members were sampled while nominally healthy, although unrecorded immune exposures were likely present. The donor tested CMV seropositive and was one of the 289 seropositive cohort members. Every donor gave a peripheral blood sample, and the peripheral blood mononuclear cells from that sample were used for TCR beta sequencing. Genomic DNA extraction from the blood cell samples was performed with the Qiagen DNeasy Blood Extraction Kit. The library was prepared using the immunoSEQ multiplex PCR assay. A mixture of 60 forward primers for TCR Vbeta segments and 13 reverse primers for TCR Jbeta segments was used in the multiplex PCR. The CDR3 region of rearranged TCR beta genes was amplified from genomic DNA with a multiplex PCR assay. Amplified TCR beta libraries were sequenced as 87-base-pair reads on the Illumina HiSeq System. The source study handled its data this way. In a later analysis, 80 million or so unique TCR beta chains were counted across the approximately 640 repertoires, and around 10 million of these chains were shared by at least two donors. Raw reads were error-corrected and collapsed into unique sequences by a nearest-neighbor algorithm in which closely related sequences were merged to remove PCR and sequencing errors. To assign V, D and J gene segments, CDR3 sequences were aligned to IMGT reference sequences. Each retained sequence needed at least a six-nucleotide match to both a V gene segment and a J gene segment. Rearrangements were called productive when the CDR3 lacked stop codons and stayed in frame with V and J; all others were non-productive. Following IMGT convention, CDR3 was defined as the stretch from the second conserved V-encoded cysteine to the conserved J-encoded phenylalanine. In an earlier analysis of around 540 of the donors, sequences lacking an unambiguous match to a single V gene segment were excluded. In an earlier analysis of approximately 560 of the donors, a V segment was called functional when productive rearrangements were above 56.7%, and segregating when the standard deviation between donors exceeded 5%. A statistical classification framework was developed to diagnose cytomegalovirus status using the catalog of TCR beta chain sequences. In a later analysis, TCR nucleotide sequences were compared against IMGT/GENE-DB human TR gene sequences so that V and J genes could be assigned. A later analysis assigned CDR3 sequences and most-parsimonious VDJ recombination scenarios with the TCRdist pipeline. A later analysis defined each TCR beta chain by its CDR3 amino acid sequence plus V-gene family, and excluded reads lacking a unique V-gene family. As a way to deal with suspected cross-contamination and a sequencing artifact, a later analysis dropped hundreds of nucleotide sequences that were highly shared and had low generation probability. A later analysis calculated a clonal expansion index for each public chain from normalized within-repertoire ranks of inferred template counts. In a later analysis, generation probabilities were computed with a VDJ recombination model fitted to out-of-frame rearrangements, and the resulting probabilities were checked against IGoR. In a later analysis, TCR-TCR, TCR-HLA and TCR-CMV co-occurrence was scored with hypergeometric tests, and a repertoire-size bias correction was applied to TCR pairs. A later analysis estimated false discovery rates by permuting HLA or CMV assignments 20 times. A later analysis grouped co-occurring TCRs with DBSCAN, adding TCRdist sequence similarity when clustering within HLA-allele-positive subsets. Repertoires with fewer than 30,000 or more than 120,000 public chains were left out of co-occurrence clustering, as were about 5 repertoires with anomalous nucleotide sharing. This immuneACCESS table, as held by TCRdb, lists in-frame sequences with V and J called but not all clones. Of the missing ones, under half trace to an unresolved V gene in checked studies; the others have no known cause. From that table come the V and J calls and clone size; the DNA was used to work out D and trimming. The data table for this sample lists tens of thousands of clones. Roughly an eighth of the sample is held by the ten biggest clonotypes.

As regards this clone: It has no known antigen specificity.

Sample: PBMCs. The chain links TRBV19 with TRBJ2-3, and 9 junction bases match TRBD2. This TCR derives from a man between 18 and 35 years old in good health and CMV-seropositive. The DNA reads TGTGCCAGTATACGAGCGGGAGGCAGCACAGATACGCAGTATTTT. Its product reads: CASIRAGGSTDTQYF.